These T cell receptor beta chains were read from a single sample in a study of cytomegalovirus exposure and HLA in healthy donors. TCRdb's copy holds only in-frame clones and misses some; the assay was immunoSEQ multiplex PCR. The sample yields some 170,000 clones, around 81% seen once. The sequenced sample consisted of PBMCs. The source of these receptors is a woman between 45 and 60 years old in good health and CMV-seronegative. CDR3s include the opening cysteine and the closing phenylalanine or tryptophan. A D gene is named only where the DNA matches it firmly. Size is omitted from some rows. Given values are once, few, many or a class for expanded clones.

v_call	j_call	clone_size	d_call	cdr3_nt	cdr3_aa
TRBV28	TRBJ2-7	-	-	TGTGCCACAGGTCGTATTAGCTCCTACGAGCAGTACTTC	CATGRISSYEQYF
TRBV25-1	TRBJ1-2	-	-	TGTGCCAGCAGTGAATCCGGGTCCGACGCGATTAGGGGCTACACCTTC	CASSESGSDAIRGYTF
TRBV4-3	TRBJ1-1	-	TRBD1	TGCGCCAGCAGCGTCGGGACAGGGGGCATCTACACTGAAGCTTTCTTT	CASSVGTGGIYTEAFF
TRBV5-6	TRBJ1-1	-	-	TGTGCCAGCAGCTTCGTTACTAGTGAAGCTTTCTTT	CASSFVTSEAFF
TRBV27	TRBJ2-7	-	-	TGTGCCAGCAGTTTTCGAGACATACTCTACGAGCAGTACTTC	CASSFRDILYEQYF
TRBV10-3	TRBJ2-3	-	TRBD2	TGTGCCATCACGCGGGGGGATCAGTTGCCAGATACGCAGTATTTT	CAITRGDQLPDTQYF
TRBV6-6	TRBJ1-5	-	-	TGTGCCAGCAGGGACGGAGGAGGCTGGCCCCAGCATTTT	CASRDGGGWPQHF
TRBV19	TRBJ1-1	-	TRBD1	TGTGCCAGTAGGGAGCAGGGGGTGACTGAAGCTTTCTTT	CASREQGVTEAFF
TRBV19	TRBJ1-1	once	TRBD1	TGTGCCAGTAGTATGCAGGGGGCAAGGAACACTGAAGCTTTCTTT	CASSMQGARNTEAFF
TRBV7-2	TRBJ1-5	-	TRBD1	TGTGCCAGCAGCTGGACAGGGATTAGCAATCAGCCCCAGCATTTT	CASSWTGISNQPQHF
TRBV7-8	TRBJ1-1	-	-	TGTGCCAGCAGCCCCGGGAGAATGAACACTGAAGCTTTCTTT	CASSPGRMNTEAFF
TRBV19	TRBJ2-6	-	-	TGTGCCAGTAGTAATGCGGGCTCTGGGGCCAACGTCCTGACTTTC	CASSNAGSGANVLTF
TRBV28	TRBJ1-2	-	-	TGTGCCAGCACCCGAGGGCGGGGTTCGGGTGGCTACACCTTC	CASTRGRGSGGYTF
TRBV28	TRBJ2-6	-	-	TGTGCCAGCAGTTCCACAGGGTCTGGGGCCAACGTCCTGACTTTC	CASSSTGSGANVLTF
TRBV7-8	TRBJ1-3	-	TRBD1	TGTGCCAGCAGCCCCAAGCCAGGGGGCGCAGGAAACACCATATATTTT	CASSPKPGGAGNTIYF
TRBV28	TRBJ1-5	once	-	TGTGCCAGCACGAGGTCTGGGGGCGCTCAGCCCCAGCATTTT	CASTRSGGAQPQHF
TRBV11-2	TRBJ2-7	-	TRBD2	TGTGCCAGCAGCCCACAAGCGGGGGTACAAGAGCAGTACTTC	CASSPQAGVQEQYF
TRBV7-2	TRBJ1-1	-	-	TGTGCCAGCAGCTTAACCTTACAGGGGAACACTGAAGCTTTCTTT	CASSLTLQGNTEAFF
TRBV28	TRBJ2-1	-	-	TGTGCCAGCCGTAAGACAGCTTACAATGAGCAGTTCTTC	CASRKTAYNEQFF
TRBV25-1	TRBJ2-1	-	TRBD2	TGTGCCAGCAGTCGGACTAGCGGGAGACACAATGAGCAGTTCTTC	CASSRTSGRHNEQFF
TRBV7-7	TRBJ2-5	-	-	TGTGCCAGCAGCCGAGGCGGCCGCCAAGAGACCCAGTACTTC	CASSRGGRQETQYF
TRBV9	TRBJ2-2	-	-	TGTGCCAGCAGCCCACAGCCCTATAACACCGGGGAGCTGTTTTTT	CASSPQPYNTGELFF
TRBV9	TRBJ2-1	-	TRBD2	TGTGCCAGCAGCAAACCTGGGGGGGGGAACTACAATGAGCAGTTCTTC	CASSKPGGGNYNEQFF
TRBV5-1	TRBJ1-5	-	-	TGCGCCAGCAGCTTGGATTATAGCAATCAGCCCCAGCATTTT	CASSLDYSNQPQHF
TRBV18	TRBJ1-2	once	-	TGTGCCAGCTCACCGGGGGCGGGGGCTTCGAGTGGCTACACCTTC	CASSPGAGASSGYTF
TRBV6-5	TRBJ1-6	-	-	TGTGCCAGCAGATTTACAGAAAATTCACCCCTCCACTTT	CASRFTENSPLHF
TRBV21-1	TRBJ1-4	-	-	TGTGCCAGCAGAACCCACAGGGGCATTAATGAAAAACTGTTTTTT	CASRTHRGINEKLFF
TRBV4-3	TRBJ2-7	-	-	TGCGCCAGCCGCCAAGAATCGGGAGACTCCTACGAGCAGTACTTC	CASRQESGDSYEQYF
TRBV7-9	TRBJ2-3	-	TRBD1	TGTGCCAGCAGCTTAAGGGGACAGGGAGGAGGTCACACAGATACGCAGTATTTT	CASSLRGQGGGHTDTQYF
TRBV19	TRBJ2-7	-	-	TGTGCCAGTAGCTCCGCCTCGACAGAGAGCTCCTACGAGCAGTACTTC	CASSSASTESSYEQYF
TRBV27	TRBJ2-2	-	-	TGTGCCAGCAGTTTATCGCGAACCGGGGAGCTGTTTTTT	CASSLSRTGELFF
TRBV5-4	TRBJ2-5	-	TRBD2	TGTGCCAGCAGCTTGCCTAGCGGAGAGGCCCAGTACTTC	CASSLPSGEAQYF
TRBV6-5	TRBJ2-1	-	TRBD2	TGTGCCAGCAGCACTCTAGCGGGGGGGCGAGGTGAGCAGTTCTTC	CASSTLAGGRGEQFF